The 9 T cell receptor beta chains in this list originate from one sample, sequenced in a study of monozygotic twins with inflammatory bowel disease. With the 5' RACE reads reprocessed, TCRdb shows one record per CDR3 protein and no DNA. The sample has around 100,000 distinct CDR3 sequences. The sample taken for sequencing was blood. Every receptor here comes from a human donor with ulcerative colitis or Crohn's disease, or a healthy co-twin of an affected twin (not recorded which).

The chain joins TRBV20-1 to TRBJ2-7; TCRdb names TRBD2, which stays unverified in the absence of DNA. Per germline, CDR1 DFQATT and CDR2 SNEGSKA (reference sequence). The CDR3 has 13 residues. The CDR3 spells CSAKPRDGYEQYF.

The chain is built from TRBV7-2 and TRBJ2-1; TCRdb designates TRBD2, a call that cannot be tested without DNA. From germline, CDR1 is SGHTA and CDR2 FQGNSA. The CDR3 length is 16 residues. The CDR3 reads CASSLTISGSYNEQFF.

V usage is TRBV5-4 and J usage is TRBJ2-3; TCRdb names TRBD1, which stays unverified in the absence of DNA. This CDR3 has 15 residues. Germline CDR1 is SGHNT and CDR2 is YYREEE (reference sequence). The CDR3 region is CASSHGGPSTDTQYF.

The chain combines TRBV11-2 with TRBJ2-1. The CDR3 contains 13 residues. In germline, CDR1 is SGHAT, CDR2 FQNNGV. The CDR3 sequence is CASSPSRSNEQFF.

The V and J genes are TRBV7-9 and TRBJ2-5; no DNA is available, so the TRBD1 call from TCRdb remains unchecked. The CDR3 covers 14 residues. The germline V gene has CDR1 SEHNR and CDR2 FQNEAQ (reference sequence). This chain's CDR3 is CASALTGAQETQYF. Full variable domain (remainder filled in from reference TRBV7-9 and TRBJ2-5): DTGVSQNPRHKITKRGQNVTFRCDPISEHNRLYWYRQTLGQGPEFLTYFQNEAQLEKSRLLSDRFSAERPKGSFSTLEIQRTEQGDSAMYLCASALTGAQETQYFGPGTRLLVL.

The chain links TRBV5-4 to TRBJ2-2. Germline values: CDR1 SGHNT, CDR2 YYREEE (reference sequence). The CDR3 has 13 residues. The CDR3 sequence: CASSLFSTGELFF. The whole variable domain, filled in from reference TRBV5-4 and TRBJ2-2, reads ETGVTQSPTHLIKTRGQQVTLRCSSQSGHNTVSWYQQALGQGPQFIFQYYREEENGRGNFPPRFSGLQFPNYSSELNVNALELDDSALYLCASSLFSTGELFFGEGSRLTVL.

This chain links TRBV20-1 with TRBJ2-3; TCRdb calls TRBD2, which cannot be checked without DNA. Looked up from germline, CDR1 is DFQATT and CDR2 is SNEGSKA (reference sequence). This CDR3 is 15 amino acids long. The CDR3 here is CSARDGGISTDTQYF.

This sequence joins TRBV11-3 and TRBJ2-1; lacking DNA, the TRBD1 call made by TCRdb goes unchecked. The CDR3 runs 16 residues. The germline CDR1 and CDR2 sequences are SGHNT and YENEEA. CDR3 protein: CASTKSGDRGSNEQFF.

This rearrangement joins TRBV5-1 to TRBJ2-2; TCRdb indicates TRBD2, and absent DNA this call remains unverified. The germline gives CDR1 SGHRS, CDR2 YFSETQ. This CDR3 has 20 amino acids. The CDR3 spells CASSSKTREDGLSYTGELFF.